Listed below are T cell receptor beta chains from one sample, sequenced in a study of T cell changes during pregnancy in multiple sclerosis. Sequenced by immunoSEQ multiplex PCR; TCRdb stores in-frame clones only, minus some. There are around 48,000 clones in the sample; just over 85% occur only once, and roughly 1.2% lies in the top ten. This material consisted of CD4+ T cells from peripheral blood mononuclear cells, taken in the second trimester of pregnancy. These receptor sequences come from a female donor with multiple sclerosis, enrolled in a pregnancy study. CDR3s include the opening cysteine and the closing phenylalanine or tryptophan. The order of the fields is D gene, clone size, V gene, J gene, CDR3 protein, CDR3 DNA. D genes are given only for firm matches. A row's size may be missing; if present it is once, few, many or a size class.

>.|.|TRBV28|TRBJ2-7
CASSPTAPGSYEQYF
TGTGCCAGCAGTCCGACAGCCCCGGGCTCCTACGAGCAGTACTTC
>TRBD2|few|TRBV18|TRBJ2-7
CASSRGLAGDLEQYF
TGTGCCAGCTCACGCGGACTAGCGGGGGACTTGGAGCAGTACTTC
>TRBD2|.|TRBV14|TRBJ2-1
CASSRQLAGVGNEQFF
TGTGCCAGCAGCCGCCAACTAGCGGGAGTGGGCAATGAGCAGTTCTTC
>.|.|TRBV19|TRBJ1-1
CASSMRTNGGAFF
TGTGCCAGTAGTATGCGGACTAATGGCGGAGCTTTCTTT
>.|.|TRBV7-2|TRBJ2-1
CASRVGAPMGLADYNEQFF
TGTGCCAGTCGGGTGGGGGCACCGATGGGGCTAGCGGATTACAATGAGCAGTTCTTC
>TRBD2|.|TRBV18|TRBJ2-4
CASSQLADLNIQYF
TGTGCCAGCTCACAGCTAGCGGACTTAAACATTCAGTACTTC
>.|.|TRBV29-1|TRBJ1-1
CSAKTGNTEAFF
TGCAGCGCGAAGACAGGGAACACTGAAGCTTTCTTT
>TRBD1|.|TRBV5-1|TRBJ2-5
CASSLGFWGQGMETQYF
TGCGCCAGCAGCTTGGGTTTTTGGGGACAGGGGATGGAGACCCAGTACTTC
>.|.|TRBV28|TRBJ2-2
CASTPFVKEVVGELFF
TGTGCCAGCACTCCTTTTGTGAAAGAGGTGGTGGGGGAGCTGTTTTTT
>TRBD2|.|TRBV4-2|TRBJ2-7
CASSQESASGSAVLEQYF
TGTGCCAGCAGCCAAGAATCGGCTAGCGGGAGTGCTGTGCTTGAGCAGTACTTC
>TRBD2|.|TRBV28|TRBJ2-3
CASSEHSGRAADTQYF
TGTGCCAGCAGCGAACATAGCGGGAGGGCCGCAGATACGCAGTATTTT
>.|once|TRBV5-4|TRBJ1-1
CASSLPPGQNTEAFF
TGTGCCAGCAGCCTTCCACCGGGACAAAACACTGAAGCTTTCTTT
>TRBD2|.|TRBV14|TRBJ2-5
CASSQDYWLAGAKETQYF
TGTGCCAGCAGCCAAGATTATTGGCTAGCGGGCGCCAAAGAGACCCAGTACTTC
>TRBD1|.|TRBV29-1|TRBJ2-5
CSVRGGSETQYF
TGCAGCGTTCGAGGGGGCTCGGAGACCCAGTACTTC
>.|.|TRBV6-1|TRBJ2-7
CASSGVRTYYEQYF
TGTGCCAGCAGTGGGGTTCGGACATACTACGAGCAGTACTTC
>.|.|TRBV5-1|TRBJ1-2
CASSPGPGLQNGYTF
TGCGCCAGCAGCCCTGGGCCAGGGCTGCAAAATGGCTACACCTTC
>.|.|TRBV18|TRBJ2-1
CASSPLGRGSYNEQFF
TGTGCCAGCTCACCACTTGGCAGGGGCTCCTACAATGAGCAGTTCTTC
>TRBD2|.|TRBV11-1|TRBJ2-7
CASSLVLAGYYEQYF
TGTGCCAGCAGCTTAGTGCTAGCGGGATACTACGAGCAGTACTTC
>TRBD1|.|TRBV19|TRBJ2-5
CASSILGQGGETQYF
TGTGCCAGTAGTATCCTCGGACAGGGGGGTGAGACCCAGTACTTC
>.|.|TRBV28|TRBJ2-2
CASSLPDIGSGELFF
TGTGCCAGCAGTTTACCCGACATCGGGAGCGGGGAGCTGTTTTTT
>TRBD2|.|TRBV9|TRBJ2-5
CASGRELKETQYF
TGTGCCAGCGGGAGGGAGCTAAAAGAGACCCAGTACTTC
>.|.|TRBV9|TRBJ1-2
CASSSPFYGYTF
TGTGCCAGCAGTTCCCCCTTCTATGGCTACACCTTC
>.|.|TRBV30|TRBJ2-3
CAWSGADTQYF
TGTGCCTGGAGCGGGGCAGATACGCAGTATTTT
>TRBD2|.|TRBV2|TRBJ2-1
CASSPPGLAGEDNEQFF
TGTGCCAGCAGCCCCCCGGGACTAGCGGGAGAAGACAATGAGCAGTTCTTC
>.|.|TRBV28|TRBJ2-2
CASSFRTSNGELFF
TGTGCCAGCAGTTTTCGGACATCGAACGGGGAGCTGTTTTTT
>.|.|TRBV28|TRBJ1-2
CASSLSKGFTYGYTF
TGTGCCAGCAGTTTATCTAAGGGGTTTACCTATGGCTACACCTTC
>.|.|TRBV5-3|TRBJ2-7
CARSPRDSDYEQYF
TGTGCCAGAAGCCCGCGGGACTCTGACTACGAGCAGTACTTC
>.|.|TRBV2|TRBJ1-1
CASSESQNTEAFF
TGTGCCAGCAGTGAATCACAGAACACTGAAGCTTTCTTT
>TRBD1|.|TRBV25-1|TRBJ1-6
CASSLTGGDSPLHF
TGTGCCAGCAGCCTGACAGGGGGGGATTCACCCCTCCACTTT
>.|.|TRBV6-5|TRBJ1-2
CASSWGERNYGYTF
TGTGCCAGCAGTTGGGGGGAAAGAAACTATGGCTACACCTTC
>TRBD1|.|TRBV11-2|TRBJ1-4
CASSLGRDRINEKLFF
TGTGCCAGCAGCTTAGGGAGGGACAGGATTAATGAAAAACTGTTTTTT
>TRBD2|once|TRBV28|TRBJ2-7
CASISGTSGRSTYEQYF
TGTGCCAGCATATCCGGGACTAGCGGGAGGTCTACCTACGAGCAGTACTTC
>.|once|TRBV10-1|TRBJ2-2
CASSGQGGGGELFF
TGCGCCAGCAGCGGGCAGGGAGGCGGCGGGGAGCTGTTTTTT
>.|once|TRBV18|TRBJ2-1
CASSPGVAVYNEQFF
TGTGCCAGCTCACCAGGGGTAGCGGTATACAATGAGCAGTTCTTC
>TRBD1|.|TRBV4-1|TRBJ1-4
CASSQMTGVGEKLFF
TGCGCCAGCAGCCAGATGACAGGGGTCGGCGAAAAACTGTTTTTT
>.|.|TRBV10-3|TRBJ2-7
CAISEYRYEQYF
TGTGCCATCAGTGAGTATCGCTACGAGCAGTACTTC
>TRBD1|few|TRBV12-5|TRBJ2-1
CASGLRQGEQFF
TGTGCTAGTGGTTTAAGACAGGGTGAGCAGTTCTTC
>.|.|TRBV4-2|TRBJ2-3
CASTPNLAPHTDTQYF
TGTGCCAGCACCCCAAACCTAGCGCCACACACAGATACGCAGTATTTT
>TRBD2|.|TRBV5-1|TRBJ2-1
CASSLGGLAGDNEQFF
TGCGCCAGCAGCTTGGGGGGACTAGCGGGAGACAATGAGCAGTTCTTC
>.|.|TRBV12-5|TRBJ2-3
CASGLYSTDTQYF
TGTGCTAGTGGTTTGTACTCGACAGATACGCAGTATTTT
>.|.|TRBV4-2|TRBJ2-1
CASSQEGTREVNEQFF
TGTGCCAGCAGCCAAGAAGGAACGCGAGAGGTCAATGAGCAGTTCTTC
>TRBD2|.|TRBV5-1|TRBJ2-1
CASSDTSGSLSEQFF
TGCGCCAGCAGCGACACTAGCGGGAGTCTGAGTGAGCAGTTCTTC
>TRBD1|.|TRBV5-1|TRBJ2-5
CASSLVGTGRKETQYF
TGCGCCAGCAGCTTGGTTGGGACAGGGAGGAAGGAGACCCAGTACTTC
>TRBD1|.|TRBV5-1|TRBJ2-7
CASSVETGGAYEQYF
TGCGCCAGCAGCGTAGAGACAGGGGGAGCCTACGAGCAGTACTTC